Sequencing of this T cell receptor beta chain was carried out in a study of PD-1 blockade in classical Hodgkin lymphoma. Assay used: immunoSEQ multiplex PCR; TCRdb lists only in-frame clones, some missing. Of around 30,000 clones listed, about 70% are singletons. Study-level points and caveats: Exclusion covered patients beginning nivolumab under 1 year post-ASCT. The repertoire differences lack a defined cause, possibly disease activity or prior therapy.

The ends were cut back, 2 bases at V and 1 base at J, with 19 bases in the middle. The CDR3 length is 18 residues. Regarding this clone: Its matching antigen is unknown.

The time point here: cycle 4 day 1 (C4D1), after 6 weeks of nivolumab. Each of the patients experienced relapse following autologous stem cell transplantation, and their brentuximab vedotin exposure differed. V usage is TRBV5-3 and J usage is TRBJ1-5; maybe TRBD1 (6 bases). TRBV5-3 is placed among ORFs of uncertain function. Sample: peripheral blood mononuclear cells (PBMCs), taken before the fourth cycle of nivolumab. The source of this sequence is a human donor with classical Hodgkin lymphoma. CDR3 coding DNA: TGTGCCAGAAGCTTCGACAGGACAATGGTTAAAAGCAATCAGCCCCAGCATTTT. Translated, it gives CARSFDRTMVKSNQPQHF.